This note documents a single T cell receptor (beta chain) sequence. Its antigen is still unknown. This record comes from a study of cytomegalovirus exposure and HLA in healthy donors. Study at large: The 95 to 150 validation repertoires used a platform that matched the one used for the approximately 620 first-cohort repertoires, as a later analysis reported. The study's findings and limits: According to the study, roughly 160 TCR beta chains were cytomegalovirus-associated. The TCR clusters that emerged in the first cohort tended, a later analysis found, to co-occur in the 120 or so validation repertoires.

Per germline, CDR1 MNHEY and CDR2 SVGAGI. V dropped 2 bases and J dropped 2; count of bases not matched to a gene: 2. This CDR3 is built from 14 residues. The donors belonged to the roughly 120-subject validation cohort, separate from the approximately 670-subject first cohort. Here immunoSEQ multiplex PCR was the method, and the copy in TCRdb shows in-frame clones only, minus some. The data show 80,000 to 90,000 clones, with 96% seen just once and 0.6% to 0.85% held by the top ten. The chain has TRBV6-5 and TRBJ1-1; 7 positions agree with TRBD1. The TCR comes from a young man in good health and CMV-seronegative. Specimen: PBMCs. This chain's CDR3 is CASSYDRDNTEAFF. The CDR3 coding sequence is TGTGCCAGCAGTTACGACAGGGACAACACTGAAGCTTTCTTT.